This T cell receptor beta chain originates from a study of blood T cells in healthy people across ages. This clonotype was picked up a small number of times. With a J-beta primer mix and a sample-barcoded 5' primer, a second PCR ran 7 to 11 cycles. TCRdb processed the 5' RACE reads anew with MiXCR; each CDR3 protein has one entry. Among about 640,000 distinct CDR3 sequences listed, roughly 50% were seen once. The sample was blood. The receptor's source is a man between 60 and 75 years old in good health.

CDR3 nucleotides: TGCAGTGCTAGAGATTTTATCTCTAGCGGCTTCTCCTACGAGCAGTACTTC. The encoded protein is CSARDFISSGFSYEQYF. J is TRBJ2-7 and V is TRBV20-1; 7 positions match TRBD2. CDR1 DFQATT and CDR2 SNEGSKA come from the germline V gene (reference sequence). The CDR3 runs 17 residues. Germline trimming cut 0 bases from V and 0 bases from J; bases unmatched to any gene: 11.